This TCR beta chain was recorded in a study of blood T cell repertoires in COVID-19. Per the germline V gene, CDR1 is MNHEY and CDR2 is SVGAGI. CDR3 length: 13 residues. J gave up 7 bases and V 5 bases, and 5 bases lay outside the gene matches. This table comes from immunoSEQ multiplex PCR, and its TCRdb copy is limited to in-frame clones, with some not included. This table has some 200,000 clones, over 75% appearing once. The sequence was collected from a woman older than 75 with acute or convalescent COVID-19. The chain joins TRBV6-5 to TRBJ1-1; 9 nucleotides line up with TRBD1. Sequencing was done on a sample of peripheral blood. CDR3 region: CASSTRDRVEAFF. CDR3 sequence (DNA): TGTGCCAGCAGTACCCGGGACAGGGTTGAAGCTTTCTTT.